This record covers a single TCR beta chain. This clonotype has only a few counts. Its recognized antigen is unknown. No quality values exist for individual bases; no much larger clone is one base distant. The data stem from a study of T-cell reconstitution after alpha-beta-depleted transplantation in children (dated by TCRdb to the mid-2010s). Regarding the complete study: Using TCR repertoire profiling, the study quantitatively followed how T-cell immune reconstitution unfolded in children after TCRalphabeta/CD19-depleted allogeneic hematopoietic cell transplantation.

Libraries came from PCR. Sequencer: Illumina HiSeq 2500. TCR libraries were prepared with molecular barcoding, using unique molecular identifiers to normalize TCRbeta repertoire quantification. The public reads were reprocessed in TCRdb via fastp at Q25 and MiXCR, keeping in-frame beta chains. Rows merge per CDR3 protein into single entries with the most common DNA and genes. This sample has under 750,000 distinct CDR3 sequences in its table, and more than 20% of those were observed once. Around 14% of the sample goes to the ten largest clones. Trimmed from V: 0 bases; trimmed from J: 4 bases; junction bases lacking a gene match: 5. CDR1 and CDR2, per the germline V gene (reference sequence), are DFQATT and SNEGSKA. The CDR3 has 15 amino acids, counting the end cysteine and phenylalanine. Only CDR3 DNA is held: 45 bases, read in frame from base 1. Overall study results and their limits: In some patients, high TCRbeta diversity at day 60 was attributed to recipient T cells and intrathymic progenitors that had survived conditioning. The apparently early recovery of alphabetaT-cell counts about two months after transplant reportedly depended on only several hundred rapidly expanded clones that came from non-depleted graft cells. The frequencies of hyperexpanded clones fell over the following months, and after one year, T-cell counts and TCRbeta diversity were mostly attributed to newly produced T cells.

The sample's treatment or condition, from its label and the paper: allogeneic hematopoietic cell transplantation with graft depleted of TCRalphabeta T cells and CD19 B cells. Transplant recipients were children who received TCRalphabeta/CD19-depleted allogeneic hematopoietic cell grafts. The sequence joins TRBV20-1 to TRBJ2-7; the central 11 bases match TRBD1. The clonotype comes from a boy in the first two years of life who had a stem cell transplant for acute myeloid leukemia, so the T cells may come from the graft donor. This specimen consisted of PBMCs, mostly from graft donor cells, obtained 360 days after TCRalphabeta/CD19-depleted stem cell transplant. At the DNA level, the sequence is TGCAGTGCTAGAGATCGGACAGGGGGCGCATACGAGCAGTACTTC. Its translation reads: CSARDRTGGAYEQYF.